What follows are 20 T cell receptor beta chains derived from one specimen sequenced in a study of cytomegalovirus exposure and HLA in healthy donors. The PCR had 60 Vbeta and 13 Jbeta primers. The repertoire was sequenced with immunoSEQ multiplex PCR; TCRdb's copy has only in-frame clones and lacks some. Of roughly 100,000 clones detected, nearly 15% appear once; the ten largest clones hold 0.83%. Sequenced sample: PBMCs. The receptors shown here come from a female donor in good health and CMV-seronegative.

CDR3 loop: CASSPAGGYEQYF. Written as DNA, the CDR3 is TGTGCCAGTAGTCCGGCAGGGGGCTACGAGCAGTACTTC. The rearrangement joins TRBV19 to TRBJ2-7; 7 nucleotides line up with TRBD1. The CDR3 loop spans 13 amino acids. V lost 5 bases, J lost 3 bases, and 4 bases stayed unmatched. In germline, CDR1 is LNHDA, CDR2 SQIVND (reference sequence).

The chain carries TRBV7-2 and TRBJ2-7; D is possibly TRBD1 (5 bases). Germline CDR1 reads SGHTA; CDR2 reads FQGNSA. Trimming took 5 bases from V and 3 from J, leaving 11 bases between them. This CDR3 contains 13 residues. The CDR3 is CASSADILYEQYF. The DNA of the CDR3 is TGTGCCAGCAGCGCGGACATCCTCTACGAGCAGTACTTC. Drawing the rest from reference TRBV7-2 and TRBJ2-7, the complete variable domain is GAGVSQSPSNKVTEKGKDVELRCDPISGHTALYWYRQSLGQGLEFLIYFQGNSAPDKSGLPSDRFSAERTGGSVSTLTIQRTQQEDSAVYLCASSADILYEQYFGPGTRLTVT.

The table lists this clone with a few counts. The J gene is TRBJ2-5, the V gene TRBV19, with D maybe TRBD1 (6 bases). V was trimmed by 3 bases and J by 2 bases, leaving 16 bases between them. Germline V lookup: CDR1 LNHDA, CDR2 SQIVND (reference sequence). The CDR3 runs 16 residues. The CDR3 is CASSMVTGTPQETQYF. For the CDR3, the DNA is TGTGCCAGTAGTATGGTAACCGGGACACCTCAAGAGACCCAGTACTTC.

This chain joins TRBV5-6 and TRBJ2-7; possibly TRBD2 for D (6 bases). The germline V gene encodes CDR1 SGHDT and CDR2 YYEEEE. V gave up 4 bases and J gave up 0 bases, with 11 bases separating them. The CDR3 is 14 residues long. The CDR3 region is CASSPRGDSYEQYF. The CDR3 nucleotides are TGTGCCAGCAGCCCGCGGGGAGACTCCTACGAGCAGTACTTC. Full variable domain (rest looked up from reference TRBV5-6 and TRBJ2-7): DAGVTQSPTHLIKTRGQQVTLRCSPKSGHDTVSWYQQALGQGPQFIFQYYEEEERQRGNFPDRFSGHQFPNYSSELNVNALLLGDSALYLCASSPRGDSYEQYFGPGTRLTVT.

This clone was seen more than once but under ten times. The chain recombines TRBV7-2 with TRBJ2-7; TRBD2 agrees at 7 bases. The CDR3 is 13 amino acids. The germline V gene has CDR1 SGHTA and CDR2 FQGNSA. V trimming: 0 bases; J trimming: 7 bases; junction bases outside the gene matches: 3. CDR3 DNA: TGTGCCAGCAGCTTAGCGGCGGGAGAAGAGCAGTACTTC. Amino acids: CASSLAAGEEQYF.

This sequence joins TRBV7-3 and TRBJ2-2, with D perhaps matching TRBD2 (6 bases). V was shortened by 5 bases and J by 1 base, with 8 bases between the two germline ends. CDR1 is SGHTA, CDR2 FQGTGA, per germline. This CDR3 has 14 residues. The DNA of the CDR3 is TGTGCCAGCAGCGTGGGAGGGAACACCGGGGAGCTGTTTTTT. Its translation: CASSVGGNTGELFF.

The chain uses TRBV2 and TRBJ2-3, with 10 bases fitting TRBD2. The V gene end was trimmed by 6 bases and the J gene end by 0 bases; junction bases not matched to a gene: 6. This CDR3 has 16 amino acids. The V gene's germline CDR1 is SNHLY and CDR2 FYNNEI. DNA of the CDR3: TGTGCCAGCAGACTAGGACTAGCGGAAAGCACAGATACGCAGTATTTT. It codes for CASRLGLAESTDTQYF.

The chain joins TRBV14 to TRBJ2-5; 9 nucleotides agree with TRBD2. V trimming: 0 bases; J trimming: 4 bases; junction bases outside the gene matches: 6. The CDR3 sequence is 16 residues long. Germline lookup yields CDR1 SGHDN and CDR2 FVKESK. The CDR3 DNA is TGTGCCAGCAGCCAAGATCGAGCGGGGGGCCTAGAGACCCAGTACTTC. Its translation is CASSQDRAGGLETQYF.

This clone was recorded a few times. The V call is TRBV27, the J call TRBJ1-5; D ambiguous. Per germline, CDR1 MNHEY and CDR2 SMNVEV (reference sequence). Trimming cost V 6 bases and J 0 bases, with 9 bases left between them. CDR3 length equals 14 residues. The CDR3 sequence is CASRAGYSNQPQHF. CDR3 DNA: TGTGCCAGCAGGGCGGGGTATAGCAATCAGCCCCAGCATTTT.

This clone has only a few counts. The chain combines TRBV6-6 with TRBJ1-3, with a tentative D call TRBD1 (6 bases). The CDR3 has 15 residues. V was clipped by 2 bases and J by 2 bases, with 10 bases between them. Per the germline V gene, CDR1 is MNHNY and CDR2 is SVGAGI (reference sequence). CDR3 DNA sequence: TGTGCCAGCAGTTACCAGAAGGGGGCTGGAAACACCATATATTTT. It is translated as CASSYQKGAGNTIYF.

CDR3 in amino acids: CASSGCLSSYEQYF. CDR3 DNA: TGTGCCAGCAGTGGGTGTCTAAGCTCCTACGAGCAGTACTTC. This sequence joins TRBV6-4 and TRBJ2-7; D is uncertain. The CDR3 is 14 residues long. Germline V gene lookup returns CDR1 MRHNA and CDR2 SNTAGT. The germline V and J ends were trimmed by 4 bases and 0 bases, with 10 bases remaining between them.

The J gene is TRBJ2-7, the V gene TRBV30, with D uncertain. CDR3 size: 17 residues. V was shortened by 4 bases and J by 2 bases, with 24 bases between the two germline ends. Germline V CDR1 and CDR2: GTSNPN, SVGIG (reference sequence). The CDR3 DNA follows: TGTGCCTGGACCCCCTTCCCGTTCGACTCTTTAACCTACGAGCAGTACTTC. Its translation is CAWTPFPFDSLTYEQYF. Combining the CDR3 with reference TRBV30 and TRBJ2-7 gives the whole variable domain SQTIHQWPATLVQPVGSPLSLECTVEGTSNPNLYWYRQAAGRGLQLLFYSVGIGQISSEVPQNLSASRPQDRQFILSSKKLLLSDSGFYLCAWTPFPFDSLTYEQYFGPGTRLTVT.

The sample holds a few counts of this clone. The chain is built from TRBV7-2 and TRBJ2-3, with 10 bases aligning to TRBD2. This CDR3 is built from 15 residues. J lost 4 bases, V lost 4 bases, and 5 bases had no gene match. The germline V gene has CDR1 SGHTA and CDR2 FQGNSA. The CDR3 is CASSSLAGVSDTQYF. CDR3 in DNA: TGTGCCAGCAGCTCCCTAGCGGGAGTTTCAGATACGCAGTATTTT.

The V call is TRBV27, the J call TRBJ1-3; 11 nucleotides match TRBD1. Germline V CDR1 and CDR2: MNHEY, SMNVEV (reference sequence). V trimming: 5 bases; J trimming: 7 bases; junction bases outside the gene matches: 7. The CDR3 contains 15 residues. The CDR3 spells CASSQGQGVWNTIYF. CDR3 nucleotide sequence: TGTGCCAGCAGTCAGGGACAGGGGGTTTGGAACACCATATATTTT.

CDR3 residues: CASGVAGTYEQYF. CDR3 nucleotides: TGTGCCAGCGGAGTGGCGGGCACCTACGAGCAGTACTTC. The chain carries TRBV6-6 and TRBJ2-7; D may be TRBD2 (5 bases). CDR1 and CDR2 (germline): MNHNY, SVGAGI (reference sequence). The CDR3 is 13 amino acids. The V end was cut by 8 bases, the J end by 2 bases, with 13 bases between.

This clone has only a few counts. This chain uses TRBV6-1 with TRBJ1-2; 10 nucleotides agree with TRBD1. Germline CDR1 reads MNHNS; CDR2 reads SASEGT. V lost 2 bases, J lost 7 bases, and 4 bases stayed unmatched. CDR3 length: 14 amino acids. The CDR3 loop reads CASSERDRGGGYTF. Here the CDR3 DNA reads TGTGCCAGCAGTGAACGGGACAGGGGTGGTGGCTACACCTTC.

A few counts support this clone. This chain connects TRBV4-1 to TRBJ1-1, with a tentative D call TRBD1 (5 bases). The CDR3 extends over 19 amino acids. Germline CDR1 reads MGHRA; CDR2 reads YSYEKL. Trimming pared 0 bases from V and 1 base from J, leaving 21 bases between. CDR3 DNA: TGCGCCAGCAGCCAAGATAGGGGATGGGTCGGGGAGGGGAACACTGAAGCTTTCTTT. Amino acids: CASSQDRGWVGEGNTEAFF.

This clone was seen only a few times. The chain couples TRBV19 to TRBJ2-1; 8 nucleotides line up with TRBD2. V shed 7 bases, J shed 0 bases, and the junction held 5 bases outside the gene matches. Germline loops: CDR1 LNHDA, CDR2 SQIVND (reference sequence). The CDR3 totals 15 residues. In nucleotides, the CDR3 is TGTGCCAGTACCCCGCTAGCGGGCTCCTACAATGAGCAGTTCTTC. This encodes CASTPLAGSYNEQFF.

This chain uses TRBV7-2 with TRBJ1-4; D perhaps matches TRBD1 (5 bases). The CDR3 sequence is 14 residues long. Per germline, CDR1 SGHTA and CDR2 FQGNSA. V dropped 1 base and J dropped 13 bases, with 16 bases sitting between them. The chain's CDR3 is CASSLEAGPRGLFF. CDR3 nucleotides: TGTGCCAGCAGCTTAGAAGCGGGACCCCGAGGACTGTTTTTT.

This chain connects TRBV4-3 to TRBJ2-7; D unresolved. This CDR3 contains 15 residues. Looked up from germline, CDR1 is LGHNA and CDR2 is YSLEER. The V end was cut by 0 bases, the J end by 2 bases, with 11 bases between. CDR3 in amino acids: CASSQDRTGAYEQYF. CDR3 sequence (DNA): TGCGCCAGCAGCCAAGATAGAACGGGTGCCTACGAGCAGTACTTC.